Shown below are 15 T cell receptor beta chains from a single sample sequenced in a study of technical replicates of blood from several donors. The method was immunoSEQ multiplex PCR; TCRdb's version includes in-frame clones alone and lacks a portion of them. The sample holds 72,000 or so clones, approximately 94% seen once. Sequenced sample: T cells isolated from PBMCs. The receptors were gathered from a human donor in good health.

Regarding this clone: The same CDR3 can be traced to other DNA sequences in this sample. V and J are TRBV5-1 and TRBJ1-1, with 7 bases matching TRBD1. J was trimmed by 5 bases and V by 2 bases; bases with no gene match: 3. This CDR3 region has 13 residues. CDR1 and CDR2 (germline): SGHRS, YFSETQ. CDR3 in amino acids: CASSLQGNTEAFF. The DNA for the CDR3 is TGCGCCAGCAGCTTACAGGGGAATACTGAAGCTTTCTTT.

This clone has just one count. The V and J genes are TRBV27 and TRBJ2-7; 9 bases line up with TRBD2. After removal of 8 bases from V and 3 bases from J, the junction contained 8 bases not matched to a gene. This CDR3 has 14 amino acids. The germline gives CDR1 MNHEY, CDR2 SMNVEV (reference sequence). This chain's CDR3 is CASYSETSGYEQYF. For the CDR3, the DNA is TGTGCCAGCTATTCCGAGACTAGCGGCTACGAGCAGTACTTC.

The chain has TRBV6-5 and TRBJ2-1, with 8 bases lining up with TRBD2. The J segment lost 7 bases and the V segment lost 4 bases, leaving 6 bases of the junction unmatched. This CDR3 region has 14 residues. CDR1 is MNHEY and CDR2 is SVGAGI in the germline V gene. The CDR3: CASSSLAGRNEQFF. The CDR3 nucleotides are TGTGCCAGCAGTTCGCTAGCGGGCAGAAATGAGCAGTTCTTC.

The chain links TRBV28 to TRBJ2-1, with D possibly TRBD2 on 6 matching bases. CDR1 and CDR2 from the germline V gene are MDHEN and SYDVKM. This CDR3 spans 16 amino acids. Trimming shortened V by 5 bases and J by 7 bases, and 21 bases separated the two germline ends. The CDR3 nucleotides read TGTGCCAGCAGTCCCCCCTCCGCGGGAAGGTTGAATGAGCAGTTCTTC. It encodes CASSPPSAGRLNEQFF.

The chain combines TRBV19 with TRBJ2-6; possible D gene TRBD1, 6 bases. V shed 8 bases and J shed 1 base, with 18 bases lying between them. The CDR3 runs to 17 residues. The germline CDR1 and CDR2 sequences are LNHDA and SQIVND (reference sequence). The CDR3: CASGPGHLLSGANVLTF. In nucleotides, the CDR3 is TGTGCCAGTGGGCCGGGACATCTTCTTTCTGGGGCCAACGTCCTGACTTTC.

The chain is built from TRBV19 and TRBJ1-1; D is uncertain. V gave up 8 bases and J gave up 11 bases, with 15 bases separating them. Germline V gene lookup returns CDR1 LNHDA and CDR2 SQIVND (reference sequence). This CDR3 comprises 11 residues. CDR3 DNA sequence: TGTGCCAGTGACCTTGGCAGGTGGGCTTTCTTT. It encodes CASDLGRWAFF.

The chain couples TRBV2 to TRBJ2-7; TRBD1 matches at 7 bases. Trimming removed 1 base from V and 6 bases from J; junction bases left unmatched: 6. Germline V gene data show CDR1 as SNHLY and CDR2 as FYNNEI. The CDR3 runs to 14 residues. CDR3 residues: CASSEGQGVGEQYF. In DNA form, the CDR3 reads TGTGCCAGCAGTGAAGGGCAGGGGGTCGGCGAGCAGTACTTC.

This chain connects TRBV9 to TRBJ2-3; TRBD2 matches 12 bases. Trimming cost V 3 bases and J 3 bases; bases outside gene matches: 5. The CDR3 contains 16 residues. The germline CDR1 and CDR2 sequences are SGDLS and YYNGEE. The CDR3, as DNA: TGTGCCAGCAGCGCAAGACTAGCGGGGGTGACAGATACGCAGTATTTT. This codes for CASSARLAGVTDTQYF.

The V and J genes are TRBV28 and TRBJ1-5; D possibly corresponds to TRBD1 (6 bases). V shed 5 bases and J shed 1 base, with 12 bases lying between them. This CDR3 comprises 15 residues. From germline, CDR1 is MDHEN and CDR2 SYDVKM. The CDR3 loop reads CASSRIQGSNQPQHF. The DNA of the CDR3 is TGTGCCAGCAGTCGAATACAGGGCAGCAATCAGCCCCAGCATTTT.

This clone was seen only once. This chain links TRBV27 with TRBJ2-7, with 8 positions matching TRBD2. J was trimmed by 7 bases and V by 2 bases; bases with no gene match: 7. The CDR3 is 14 residues long. The V gene's germline CDR1 is MNHEY and CDR2 SMNVEV (reference sequence). CDR3 nucleotides: TGTGCCAGCAGTTTAGGGACTAGTAAGATGGAGCAGTACTTC. Its translation is CASSLGTSKMEQYF.

The V gene is TRBV27, the J gene TRBJ1-4; D unresolved. Trimming pared 5 bases from V and 5 bases from J, leaving 15 bases between. Germline V gene data show CDR1 as MNHEY and CDR2 as SMNVEV (reference sequence). This CDR3 contains 15 residues. CDR3 in DNA: TGTGCCAGCAGTCCGGACCGGGAAGGGAATGAAAAACTGTTTTTT. Translating gives CASSPDREGNEKLFF.

The rearrangement joins TRBV7-9 to TRBJ2-1, with D perhaps TRBD2 (6 bases). The CDR3 runs 16 residues. Trimming cost V 2 bases and J 8 bases, with 19 bases left between them. In germline, CDR1 is SEHNR, CDR2 FQNEAQ (reference sequence). The CDR3 here is CASSLSPPGSTHEQFF. DNA of the CDR3: TGTGCCAGCAGCTTAAGTCCCCCCGGGAGTACCCATGAGCAGTTCTTC.

CDR3 residues: CASSVAGQSYEQYF. In nucleotides, the CDR3 is TGTGCCAGCAGCGTAGCGGGACAAAGTTACGAGCAGTACTTC. This chain links TRBV9 with TRBJ2-7; tentative D call: TRBD1 (6 bases). Germline CDR1 reads SGDLS; CDR2 reads YYNGEE. The CDR3 loop spans 14 amino acids. The V end was cut by 0 bases, the J end by 4 bases, with 11 bases between.

The rearrangement joins TRBV7-2 to TRBJ1-1, with TRBD1 identical over 8 bases. The V gene's germline CDR1 is SGHTA and CDR2 FQGNSA. This CDR3 spans 15 amino acids. J gave up 0 bases and V 2 bases, and 2 bases lay outside the gene matches. This CDR3 reads CASSLMGQVNTEAFF. In nucleotides, the CDR3 is TGTGCCAGCAGCTTAATGGGACAGGTGAACACTGAAGCTTTCTTT.

The rearrangement links TRBV29-1 to TRBJ2-1; the D is unclear. The germline CDR1 and CDR2 sequences are SQVTM and ANQGSEA. Trimming removed 3 bases at V and 0 bases at J, with 12 bases between. There are 15 residues in the CDR3. The CDR3 DNA follows: TGCAGCGTTGAGTGGAAACAGAGCTCCTACAATGAGCAGTTCTTC. This codes for CSVEWKQSSYNEQFF.